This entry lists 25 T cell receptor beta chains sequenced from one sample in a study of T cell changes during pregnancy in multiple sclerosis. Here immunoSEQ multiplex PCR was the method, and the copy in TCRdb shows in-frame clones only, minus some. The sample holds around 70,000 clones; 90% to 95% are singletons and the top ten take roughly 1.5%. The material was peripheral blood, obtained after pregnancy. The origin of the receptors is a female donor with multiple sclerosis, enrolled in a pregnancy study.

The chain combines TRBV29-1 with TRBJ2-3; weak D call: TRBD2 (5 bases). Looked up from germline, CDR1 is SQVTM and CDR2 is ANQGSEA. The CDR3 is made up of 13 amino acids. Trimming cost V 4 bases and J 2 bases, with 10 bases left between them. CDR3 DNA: TGCAGCGTTGGGAGGATGTCCACAGATACGCAGTATTTT. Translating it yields CSVGRMSTDTQYF.

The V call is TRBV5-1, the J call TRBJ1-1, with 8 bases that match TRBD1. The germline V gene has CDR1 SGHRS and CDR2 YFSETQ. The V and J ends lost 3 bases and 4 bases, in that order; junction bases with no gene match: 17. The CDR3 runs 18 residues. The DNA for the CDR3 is TGCGCCAGCAGCTGGCTTACCGACAGGGGAACAGAGAGCACTGAAGCTTTCTTT. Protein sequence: CASSWLTDRGTESTEAFF.

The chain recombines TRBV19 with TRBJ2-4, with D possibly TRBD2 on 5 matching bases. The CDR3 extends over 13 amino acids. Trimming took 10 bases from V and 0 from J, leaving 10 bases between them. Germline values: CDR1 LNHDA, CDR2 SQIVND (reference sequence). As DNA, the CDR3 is TGTGCCACCTCTGGACTAGCCAAAAACATTCAGTACTTC. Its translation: CATSGLAKNIQYF.

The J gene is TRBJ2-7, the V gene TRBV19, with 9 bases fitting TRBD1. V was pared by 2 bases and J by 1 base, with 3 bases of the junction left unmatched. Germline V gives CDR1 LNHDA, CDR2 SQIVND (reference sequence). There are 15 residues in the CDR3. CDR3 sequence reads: CASSIRGTGSYEQYF. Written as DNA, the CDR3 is TGTGCCAGTAGTATAAGGGGGACAGGGTCCTACGAGCAGTACTTC.

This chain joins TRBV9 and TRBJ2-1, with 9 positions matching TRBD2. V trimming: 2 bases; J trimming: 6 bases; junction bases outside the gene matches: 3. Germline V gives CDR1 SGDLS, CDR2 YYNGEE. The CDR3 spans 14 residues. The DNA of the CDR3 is TGTGCCAGCAGCGTCGGGACTAGCATCAATGAGCAGTTCTTC. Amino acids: CASSVGTSINEQFF.

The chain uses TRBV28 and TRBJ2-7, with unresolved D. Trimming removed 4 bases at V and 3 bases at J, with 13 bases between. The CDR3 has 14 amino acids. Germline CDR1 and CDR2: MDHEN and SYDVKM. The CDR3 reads CASSSRSLNYEQYF. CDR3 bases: TGTGCCAGCAGTTCTAGGTCGTTAAACTACGAGCAGTACTTC.

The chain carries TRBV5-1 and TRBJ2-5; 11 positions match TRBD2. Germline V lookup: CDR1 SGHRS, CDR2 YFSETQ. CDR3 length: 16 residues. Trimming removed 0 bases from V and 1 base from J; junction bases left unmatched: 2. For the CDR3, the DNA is TGCGCCAGCAGCTTGGGGGGACTAGCGGTCCAAGAGACCCAGTACTTC. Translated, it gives CASSLGGLAVQETQYF.

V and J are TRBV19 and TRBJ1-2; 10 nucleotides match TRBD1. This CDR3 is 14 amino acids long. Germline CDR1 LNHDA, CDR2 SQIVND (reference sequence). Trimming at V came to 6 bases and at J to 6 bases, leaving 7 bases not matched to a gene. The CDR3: CASSLGTGENGYTF. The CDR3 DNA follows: TGTGCCAGTAGCCTCGGGACAGGGGAAAATGGCTACACCTTC.

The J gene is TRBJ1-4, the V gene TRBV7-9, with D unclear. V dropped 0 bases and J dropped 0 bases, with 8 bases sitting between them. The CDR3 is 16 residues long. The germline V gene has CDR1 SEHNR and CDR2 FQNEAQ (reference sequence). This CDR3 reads CASSLASGTTNEKLFF. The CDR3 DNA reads TGTGCCAGCAGCTTAGCATCGGGTACAACTAATGAAAAACTGTTTTTT.

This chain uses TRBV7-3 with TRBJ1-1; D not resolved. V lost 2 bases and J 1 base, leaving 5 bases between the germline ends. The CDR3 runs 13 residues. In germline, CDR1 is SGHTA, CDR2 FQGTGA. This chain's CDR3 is CASSLLGNTEAFF. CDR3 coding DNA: TGTGCCAGCAGCTTACTAGGGAACACTGAAGCTTTCTTT.

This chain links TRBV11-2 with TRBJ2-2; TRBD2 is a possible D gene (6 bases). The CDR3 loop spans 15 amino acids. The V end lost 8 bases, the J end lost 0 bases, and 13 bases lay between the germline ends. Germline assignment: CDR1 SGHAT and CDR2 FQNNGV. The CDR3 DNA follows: TGTGCCAGCGGGGGGAGAGGGACGAACACCGGGGAGCTGTTTTTT. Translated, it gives CASGGRGTNTGELFF.

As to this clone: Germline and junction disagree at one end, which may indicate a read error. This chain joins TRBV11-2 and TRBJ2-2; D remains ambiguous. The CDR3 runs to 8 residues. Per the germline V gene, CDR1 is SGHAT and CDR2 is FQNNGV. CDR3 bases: TGCAGCACCGGGGAGCTGTTTTTT. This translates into CSTGELFF. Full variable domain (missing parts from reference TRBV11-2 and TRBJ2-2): EAGVAQSPRYKIIEKRQSVAFWCNPISGHATLYWYQQILGQGPKLLIQFQNNGVVDDSQLPKDRFSAERLKGVDSTLKIQPAKLEDSAVYLCSTGELFFGEGSRLTVL.

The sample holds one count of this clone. The CDR3 DNA reads as TGTGCCAGCAGCGTGGGGGCTAGCGGTAGCACAGATACGCAGTATTTT. It specifies CASSVGASGSTDTQYF. This chain joins TRBV9 and TRBJ2-3; weak D call: TRBD2 (7 bases). Looked up from germline, CDR1 is SGDLS and CDR2 is YYNGEE. Deletions cut 2 bases from V and 0 bases from J, with 13 bases between. The CDR3 runs to 16 residues.

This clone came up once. For the CDR3, the DNA is TGTGCCATCCAAGGGGTCCTCTCGGCCGGGGAGCTGTTTTTT. Translating it yields CAIQGVLSAGELFF. This chain connects TRBV10-3 to TRBJ2-2; the D gene is possibly TRBD1 (5 bases). This CDR3 has 14 residues. Trimming cost V 8 bases and J 6 bases, with 16 bases left between them. CDR1 and CDR2 (germline): ENHRY, SYGVKD.

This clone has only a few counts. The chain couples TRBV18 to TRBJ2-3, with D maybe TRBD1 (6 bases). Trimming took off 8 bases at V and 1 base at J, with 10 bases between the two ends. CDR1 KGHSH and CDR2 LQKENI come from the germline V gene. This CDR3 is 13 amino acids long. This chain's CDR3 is CASPQGGTDTQYF. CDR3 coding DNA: TGTGCCAGCCCACAGGGAGGCACAGATACGCAGTATTTT.

The CDR3 spells CAWSADSDQPQHF. The CDR3 DNA reads TGTGCCTGGAGTGCGGACAGCGATCAGCCCCAGCATTTT. The chain links TRBV30 to TRBJ1-5; maybe TRBD1 (6 bases). The V gene's germline CDR1 is GTSNPN and CDR2 SVGIG (reference sequence). This CDR3 spans 13 amino acids. Trimming removed 1 base at V and 5 bases at J, with 9 bases between.

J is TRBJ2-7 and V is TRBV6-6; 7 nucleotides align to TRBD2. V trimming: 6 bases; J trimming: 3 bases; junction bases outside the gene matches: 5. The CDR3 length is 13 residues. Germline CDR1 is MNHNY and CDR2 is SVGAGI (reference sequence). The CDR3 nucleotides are TGTGCCAGCAGAAGCGGGAAGGACTACGAGCAGTACTTC. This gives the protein CASRSGKDYEQYF.

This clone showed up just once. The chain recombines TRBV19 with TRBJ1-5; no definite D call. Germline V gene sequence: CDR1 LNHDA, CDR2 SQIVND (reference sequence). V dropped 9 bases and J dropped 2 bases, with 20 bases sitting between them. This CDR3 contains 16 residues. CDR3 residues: CASKTLGETGNQPQHF. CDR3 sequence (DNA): TGTGCCAGCAAAACGCTCGGGGAGACGGGCAATCAGCCCCAGCATTTT.

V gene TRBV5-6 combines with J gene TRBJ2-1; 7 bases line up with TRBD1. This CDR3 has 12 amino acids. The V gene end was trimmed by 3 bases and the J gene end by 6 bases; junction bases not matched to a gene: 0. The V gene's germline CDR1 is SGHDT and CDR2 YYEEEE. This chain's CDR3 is CASSWDSNEQFF. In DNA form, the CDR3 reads TGTGCCAGCAGCTGGGACAGCAATGAGCAGTTCTTC.

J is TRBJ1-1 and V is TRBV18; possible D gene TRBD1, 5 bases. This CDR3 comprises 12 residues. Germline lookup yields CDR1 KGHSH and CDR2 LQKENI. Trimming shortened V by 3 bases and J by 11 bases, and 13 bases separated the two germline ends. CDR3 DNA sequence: TGTGCCAGCTCACCGTTGGGGGGAGCGGCTTTCTTT. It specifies CASSPLGGAAFF.

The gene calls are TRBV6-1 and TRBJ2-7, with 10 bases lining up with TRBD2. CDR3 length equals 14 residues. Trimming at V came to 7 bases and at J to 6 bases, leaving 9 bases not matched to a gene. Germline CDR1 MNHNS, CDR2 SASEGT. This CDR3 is CASTPLAGSREQYF. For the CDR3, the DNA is TGTGCCAGCACCCCACTAGCGGGATCGCGCGAGCAGTACTTC.

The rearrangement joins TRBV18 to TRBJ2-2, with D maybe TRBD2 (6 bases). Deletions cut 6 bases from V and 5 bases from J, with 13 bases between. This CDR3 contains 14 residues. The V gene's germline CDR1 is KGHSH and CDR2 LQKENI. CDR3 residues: CASSTGGPTGELFF. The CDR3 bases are TGTGCCAGCTCGACCGGAGGGCCAACCGGGGAGCTGTTTTTT. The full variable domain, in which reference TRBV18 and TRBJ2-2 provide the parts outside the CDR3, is NAGVMQNPRHLVRRRGQEARLRCSPMKGHSHVYWYRQLPEEGLKFMVYLQKENIIDESGMPKERFSAEFPKEGPSILRIQQVVRGDSAAYFCASSTGGPTGELFFGEGSRLTVL.

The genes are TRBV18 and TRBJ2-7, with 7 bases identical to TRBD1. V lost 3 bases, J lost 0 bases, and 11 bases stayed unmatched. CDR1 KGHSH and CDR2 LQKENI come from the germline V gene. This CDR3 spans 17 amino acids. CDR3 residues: CASSPVNWDSGSYEQYF. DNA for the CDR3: TGTGCCAGCTCACCGGTCAATTGGGACAGCGGCTCCTACGAGCAGTACTTC.

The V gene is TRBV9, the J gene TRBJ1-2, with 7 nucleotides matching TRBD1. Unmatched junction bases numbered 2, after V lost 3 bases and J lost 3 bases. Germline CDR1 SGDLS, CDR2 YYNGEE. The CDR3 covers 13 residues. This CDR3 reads CASSGTGYYGYTF. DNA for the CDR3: TGTGCCAGCAGCGGGACAGGTTACTATGGCTACACCTTC.

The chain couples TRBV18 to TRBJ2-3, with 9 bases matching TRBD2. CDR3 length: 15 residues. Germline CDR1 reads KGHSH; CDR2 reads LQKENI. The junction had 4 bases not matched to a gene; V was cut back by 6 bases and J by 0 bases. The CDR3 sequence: CASSGLAESTDTQYF. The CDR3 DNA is TGTGCCAGCTCGGGACTAGCAGAAAGCACAGATACGCAGTATTTT.